This passage covers 27 T cell receptor beta chains from one sample sequenced in a study of shared clonotypes between healthy human individuals. Naive CD8 cells lacked CD45RO, underwent positive selection for CCR7 and left out terminally differentiated effector memory CD45RA+ cells. Method: immunoSEQ multiplex PCR; TCRdb's copy keeps in-frame clones and lacks some. The sample carries about 820,000 clones, 92% recorded once. Input material: naive CD8+ T cells sorted from blood. The receptors were sampled from a man in his thirties or forties in good health.

The chain combines TRBV27 with TRBJ1-1; D gene ambiguous. The CDR3 has 11 amino acids. Germline CDR1 and CDR2: MNHEY and SMNVEV (reference sequence). V lost 8 bases and J 4 bases, leaving 8 bases between the germline ends. This CDR3 reads CASGRVTEAFF. In nucleotides, the CDR3 is TGTGCCAGCGGTAGGGTCACTGAAGCTTTCTTT.

The gene calls are TRBV29-1 and TRBJ1-2; perhaps TRBD1 as D (6 bases). Per germline, CDR1 SQVTM and CDR2 ANQGSEA. Trimming took 8 bases from V and 6 from J, leaving 16 bases between them. The CDR3 is 12 residues long. CDR3 nucleotides: TGCAGCTTCCAAACTGGGGGCCATGGCTACACCTTC. Translating it yields CSFQTGGHGYTF.

The chain has TRBV11-2 and TRBJ1-2; D may be TRBD1 (5 bases). Germline V gene sequence: CDR1 SGHAT, CDR2 FQNNGV. V lost 0 bases and J lost 3, with 11 bases in between. The CDR3 is 15 residues long. The chain's CDR3 is CASSLDILGDYGYTF. CDR3 coding DNA: TGTGCCAGCAGCTTAGATATCCTGGGGGACTATGGCTACACCTTC.

V usage is TRBV4-1 and J usage is TRBJ2-7, with 7 bases that match TRBD1. V dropped 0 bases and J dropped 0; count of bases not matched to a gene: 2. This CDR3 has 15 amino acids. Germline CDR1 and CDR2: MGHRA and YSYEKL. The CDR3 sequence is CASSQEGTASYEQYF. CDR3 nucleotides: TGCGCCAGCAGCCAAGAAGGGACAGCCTCCTACGAGCAGTACTTC.

V usage is TRBV4-1 and J usage is TRBJ2-1, with unresolved D. Deletions cut 4 bases from V and 6 bases from J, with 10 bases between. Per germline, CDR1 MGHRA and CDR2 YSYEKL. The CDR3 runs to 13 residues. The CDR3 DNA reads TGCGCCAGCAGCCCTTCCCCGAGCAATGAGCAGTTCTTC. It translates to CASSPSPSNEQFF.

The chain recombines TRBV5-1 with TRBJ2-7; D gene ambiguous. There are 14 residues in the CDR3. V was clipped by 4 bases and J by 2 bases, with 13 bases between them. From germline, CDR1 is SGHRS and CDR2 YFSETQ. CDR3 amino acids: CASSPSWLAYEQYF. CDR3 nucleotide sequence: TGCGCCAGCAGCCCCTCGTGGCTAGCCTACGAGCAGTACTTC. Full variable domain (remainder filled in from reference TRBV5-1 and TRBJ2-7): KAGVTQTPRYLIKTRGQQVTLSCSPISGHRSVSWYQQTPGQGLQFLFEYFSETQRNKGNFPGRFSGRQFSNSRSEMNVSTLELGDSALYLCASSPSWLAYEQYFGPGTRLTVT.

The chain employs TRBV10-3 and TRBJ2-3; 7 positions agree with TRBD1. This CDR3 is 16 amino acids long. CDR1 and CDR2 from the germline V gene are ENHRY and SYGVKD. J was trimmed by 2 bases and V by 9 bases; bases with no gene match: 14. The DNA of the CDR3 is TGTGCCATTCAGGGGGACGGGACAGATATCACAGATACGCAGTATTTT. This sequence encodes CAIQGDGTDITDTQYF.

V is TRBV11-2 and J is TRBJ2-7; 7 nucleotides line up with TRBD1. This CDR3 has 13 amino acids. Germline assignment: CDR1 SGHAT and CDR2 FQNNGV. With 5 bases clipped from V and 0 bases from J, the junction kept 1 base outside the gene matches. This chain's CDR3 is CASSRTGSYEQYF. The CDR3 DNA follows: TGTGCCAGCAGCCGGACAGGCTCCTACGAGCAGTACTTC.

This clone was observed a single time. This chain links TRBV4-1 with TRBJ2-3; 9 nucleotides agree with TRBD2. The germline V gene has CDR1 MGHRA and CDR2 YSYEKL. This CDR3 contains 20 residues. The trim removed 1 base at V and 2 bases at J, leaving 16 bases unmatched. CDR3 nucleotides: TGCGCCAGCAGCCAAGGGTCTAGCGGGGACGCGACAGTTTACACAGATACGCAGTATTTT. Encoded protein: CASSQGSSGDATVYTDTQYF.

As for this clone: In the same sample, other DNA sequences code for this CDR3. The chain combines TRBV7-2 with TRBJ2-1; the D is unclear. This CDR3 has 15 amino acids. Germline V lookup: CDR1 SGHTA, CDR2 FQGNSA. The germline V and J ends were trimmed by 5 bases and 4 bases, with 15 bases remaining between them. As DNA, the CDR3 is TGTGCCAGCAGCCTCGATCCGGGTACTTACAATGAGCAGTTCTTC. It encodes CASSLDPGTYNEQFF.

The chain carries TRBV18 and TRBJ2-7, with D possibly matching TRBD2 (5 bases). The CDR3 contains 15 residues. The germline V gene has CDR1 KGHSH and CDR2 LQKENI. V was cut by 2 bases and J by 6 bases, with 17 bases left in between. The CDR3 reads CASSPSTNFAGEQYF. The CDR3 region has the DNA TGTGCCAGCTCACCATCGACCAACTTTGCGGGCGAGCAGTACTTC.

The chain uses TRBV19 and TRBJ2-2, with 12 bases aligning to TRBD2. Germline CDR1 reads LNHDA; CDR2 reads SQIVND (reference sequence). There are 18 residues in the CDR3. V shed 4 bases and J 3 bases; nucleotides not matched to a gene: 9. The CDR3 protein is CASSTSGRDLPDTGELFF. The CDR3 bases are TGTGCCAGTAGTACTAGCGGGAGGGATCTACCGGACACCGGGGAGCTGTTTTTT.

The rearrangement links TRBV5-6 to TRBJ2-7, with 7 bases that match TRBD1. The CDR3 totals 14 residues. Germline lookup yields CDR1 SGHDT and CDR2 YYEEEE. V lost 3 bases to trimming and J lost 2 bases; unmatched junction nucleotides: 5. The CDR3 nucleotides read TGTGCCAGCAGCTACGAACAGGGGACCTACGAGCAGTACTTC. Translating it yields CASSYEQGTYEQYF.

This chain uses TRBV10-2 with TRBJ1-4; D unresolved. Germline V gene data show CDR1 as WSHSY and CDR2 as SAAADI. Trimming cost V 0 bases and J 3 bases, with 14 bases left between them. The CDR3 has 17 amino acids. The CDR3 loop is CASSESAGFGPNEKLFF. The CDR3, as DNA: TGCGCCAGCAGTGAGTCGGCCGGGTTTGGGCCTAATGAAAAACTGTTTTTT.

The rearrangement uses TRBV7-9 and TRBJ2-7; TRBD2 matches 11 bases. This CDR3 spans 15 amino acids. V shed 5 bases and J 2 bases; nucleotides not matched to a gene: 5. Looked up from germline, CDR1 is SEHNR and CDR2 is FQNEAQ (reference sequence). The CDR3 DNA follows: TGTGCCAGCAGCCTACTAGCGGGAGCGACCTACGAGCAGTACTTC. Translation gives CASSLLAGATYEQYF.

The chain is built from TRBV7-2 and TRBJ1-1; D is perhaps TRBD1 (6 bases). The CDR3 is made up of 14 amino acids. The germline V gene encodes CDR1 SGHTA and CDR2 FQGNSA. The V gene lost 5 bases and the J gene lost 4 bases, with 14 bases spanning the gap. The CDR3 nucleotides are TGTGCCAGCAGCCTTTCACAGGGCAGCACTGAAGCTTTCTTT. Its protein product is CASSLSQGSTEAFF.

The rearrangement uses TRBV5-1 and TRBJ2-1, with D possibly being TRBD1 (6 bases). There are 14 residues in the CDR3. Trimming cost V 4 bases and J 3 bases, with 11 bases left between them. Germline V gives CDR1 SGHRS, CDR2 YFSETQ. CDR3 DNA: TGCGCCAGCAGCATCCGGGACAACTACAATGAGCAGTTCTTC. This encodes CASSIRDNYNEQFF. The full variable domain, its missing parts supplied by reference TRBV5-1 and TRBJ2-1, is KAGVTQTPRYLIKTRGQQVTLSCSPISGHRSVSWYQQTPGQGLQFLFEYFSETQRNKGNFPGRFSGRQFSNSRSEMNVSTLELGDSALYLCASSIRDNYNEQFFGPGTRLTVL.

V and J are TRBV2 and TRBJ2-2; TRBD2 agrees at 8 bases. This CDR3 region has 16 residues. The junction had 7 bases not matched to a gene; V was cut back by 6 bases and J by 1 base. Germline CDR1 reads SNHLY; CDR2 reads FYNNEI. For the CDR3, the DNA is TGTGCCAGCAGGGATGGTAGCGGGATGAACACCGGGGAGCTGTTTTTT. Translating it yields CASRDGSGMNTGELFF.

This chain connects TRBV28 to TRBJ1-1, with 8 bases that match TRBD1. Germline CDR1 reads MDHEN; CDR2 reads SYDVKM. With V trimmed by 1 base and J by 5 bases, 6 bases remained unmatched. The CDR3 covers 15 residues. The CDR3: CASSLLADRGTEAFF. The CDR3, as DNA: TGTGCCAGCAGTTTATTGGCCGACAGGGGTACTGAAGCTTTCTTT.

V is TRBV5-5 and J is TRBJ2-7, with D possibly matching TRBD1 (5 bases). V was trimmed by 3 bases and J by 0 bases, leaving 10 bases between them. This CDR3 is 14 amino acids long. Germline lookup yields CDR1 SGHKS and CDR2 YYEKEE (reference sequence). CDR3 nucleotide sequence: TGTGCCAGCAGCTCTGGGGCAGACTCCTACGAGCAGTACTTC. Its translation: CASSSGADSYEQYF. The complete variable domain, with remaining parts taken from reference TRBV5-5 and TRBJ2-7, reads DAGVTQSPTHLIKTRGQQVTLRCSPISGHKSVSWYQQVLGQGPQFIFQYYEKEERGRGNFPDRFSARQFPNYSSELNVNALLLGDSALYLCASSSGADSYEQYFGPGTRLTVT.

This clone came up once. The CDR3 DNA reads TGTGCCAGCAGCTTCGGGGCACAGGGGAAGGGAACCGGGGAGCTGTTTTTT. Protein sequence: CASSFGAQGKGTGELFF. This chain joins TRBV7-9 and TRBJ2-2; 7 bases agree with TRBD1. Germline trimming cut 3 bases from V and 5 bases from J; bases unmatched to any gene: 12. CDR3 length equals 17 residues. Germline CDR1 SEHNR, CDR2 FQNEAQ (reference sequence). Combining the CDR3 with reference TRBV7-9 and TRBJ2-2 gives the whole variable domain DTGVSQNPRHKITKRGQNVTFRCDPISEHNRLYWYRQTLGQGPEFLTYFQNEAQLEKSRLLSDRFSAERPKGSFSTLEIQRTEQGDSAMYLCASSFGAQGKGTGELFFGEGSRLTVL.

V gene TRBV5-4 combines with J gene TRBJ2-7; D remains ambiguous. Germline lookup yields CDR1 SGHNT and CDR2 YYREEE (reference sequence). Trimming stripped 2 bases from V and 3 bases from J, with 12 bases between. This CDR3 is 14 amino acids long. The CDR3: CASSFPEASYEQYF. Here the CDR3 DNA reads TGTGCCAGCAGCTTCCCCGAGGCCAGCTACGAGCAGTACTTC.

This clone occurred once. The chain couples TRBV7-8 to TRBJ2-7, with TRBD1 identical over 7 bases. The germline V gene encodes CDR1 SGHVS and CDR2 FQNEAQ. The V and J ends lost 5 bases and 5 bases, in that order; junction bases with no gene match: 12. This CDR3 region has 15 residues. This chain's CDR3 is CASSPLDRDPDEQYF. The CDR3 DNA is TGTGCCAGCAGCCCGCTCGACAGGGACCCGGACGAGCAGTACTTC.

V and J are TRBV9 and TRBJ2-7, with D possibly TRBD2 on 5 matching bases. Germline V gene lookup returns CDR1 SGDLS and CDR2 YYNGEE. The ends were cut back, 3 bases at V and 4 bases at J, with 14 bases in the middle. This CDR3 region has 14 residues. The DNA for the CDR3 is TGTGCCAGCAGCGGCGGAGGTTTCGCTTACGAGCAGTACTTC. It encodes CASSGGGFAYEQYF.

This clone has only one observation. V and J are TRBV7-9 and TRBJ2-3, with a possible D match to TRBD1 (5 bases). With 8 bases removed from V and 1 base from J, the gap between germline ends came to 10 bases. The germline V gene has CDR1 SEHNR and CDR2 FQNEAQ (reference sequence). This CDR3 spans 13 amino acids. CDR3 nucleotide sequence: TGTGCCAGCCAGGGAAGCGGCACAGATACGCAGTATTTT. This sequence encodes CASQGSGTDTQYF.

The V gene is TRBV4-1, the J gene TRBJ2-1, with TRBD1 matching 7 bases. The V segment lost 7 bases and the J segment 4 bases; nucleotides outside the gene matches: 4. The germline V gene has CDR1 MGHRA and CDR2 YSYEKL. CDR3 size: 13 residues. CDR3 bases: TGCGCCAGCATGGGGACAGAATACAATGAGCAGTTCTTC. As protein: CASMGTEYNEQFF.

The table lists this clone with a count of one. Other nucleotide sequences from this sample produce the same CDR3. The rearrangement links TRBV18 to TRBJ2-1, with TRBD1 identical over 8 bases. Looked up from germline, CDR1 is KGHSH and CDR2 is LQKENI. Losses at the gene ends were 3 bases for V and 0 bases for J; bases not matched to a gene: 1. The CDR3 runs to 15 residues. The CDR3 DNA reads TGTGCCAGCTCACCGACAGGGGACTCCTACAATGAGCAGTTCTTC. Protein sequence: CASSPTGDSYNEQFF. The entire variable domain, with the rest obtained from reference TRBV18 and TRBJ2-1, is as follows: NAGVMQNPRHLVRRRGQEARLRCSPMKGHSHVYWYRQLPEEGLKFMVYLQKENIIDESGMPKERFSAEFPKEGPSILRIQQVVRGDSAAYFCASSPTGDSYNEQFFGPGTRLTVL.